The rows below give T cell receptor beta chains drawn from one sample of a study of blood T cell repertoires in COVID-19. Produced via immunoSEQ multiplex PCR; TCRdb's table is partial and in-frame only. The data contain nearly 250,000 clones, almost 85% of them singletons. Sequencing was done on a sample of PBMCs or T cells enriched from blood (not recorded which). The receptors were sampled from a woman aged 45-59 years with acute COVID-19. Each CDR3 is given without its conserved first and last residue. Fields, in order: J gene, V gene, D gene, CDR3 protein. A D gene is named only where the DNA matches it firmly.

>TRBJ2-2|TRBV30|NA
AWSGKRDSIVPGELF
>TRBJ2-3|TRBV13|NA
ASSFRLQRTDTQY
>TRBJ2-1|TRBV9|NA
ASSVGPETYNEQF
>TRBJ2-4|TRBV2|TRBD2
ASMMWRGGLAKNIQY
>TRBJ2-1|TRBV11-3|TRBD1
ASSLDPGQGADNEQF
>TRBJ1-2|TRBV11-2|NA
ATLQITNYGYT
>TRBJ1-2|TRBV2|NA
ATASGTQGYT
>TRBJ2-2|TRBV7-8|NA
ASSLYRPGNTGELF
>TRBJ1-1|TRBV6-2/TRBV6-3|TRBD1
ASSDRGQYTEAF
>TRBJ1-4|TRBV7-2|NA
ASSFIRDNNEKLF
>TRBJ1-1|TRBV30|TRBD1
AWGQGGNTEAF
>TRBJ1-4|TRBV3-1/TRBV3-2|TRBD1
ASSQVRDSYEKLF
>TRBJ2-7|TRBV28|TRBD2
ASSFLAGGGGQY
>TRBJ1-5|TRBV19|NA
ASSPLTRTWGDESNQPQH
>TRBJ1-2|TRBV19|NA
ASSLRRDGYT
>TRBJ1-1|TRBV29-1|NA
SVEGQLMNTEAF
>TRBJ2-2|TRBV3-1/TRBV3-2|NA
ASSFSSPGANTGELF
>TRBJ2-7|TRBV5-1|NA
ASSRLQGVLYEQY
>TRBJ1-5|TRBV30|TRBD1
AWGQGIDQPQH
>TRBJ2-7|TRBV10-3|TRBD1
AISVQGAGEQY
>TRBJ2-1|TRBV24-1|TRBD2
ATSDWTSGGRGQF
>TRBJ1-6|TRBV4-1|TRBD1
ASSLTGRGEPLH
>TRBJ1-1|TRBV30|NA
AWSVILNTEAF
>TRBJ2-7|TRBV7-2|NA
ASSLGDFYYEQY
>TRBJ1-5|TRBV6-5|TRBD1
ASSQAGGNQPQH
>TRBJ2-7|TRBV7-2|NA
ASSLVVGSASYEQY